One TCR beta chain is described in this entry. The data are from a study of T cell changes during pregnancy in multiple sclerosis. Clones were read by immunoSEQ multiplex PCR, and TCRdb kept only the in-frame ones, dropping some. This table holds about 100,000 clones, around 93% found once. The sample consisted of peripheral blood, taken after pregnancy. This clonotype was obtained from a female donor with multiple sclerosis, enrolled in a pregnancy study.

The CDR3 protein is CASSGGTAGWEQYF. In nucleotides, the CDR3 is TGTGCCAGCAGCGGCGGGACGGCGGGCTGGGAGCAGTACTTC. This chain uses TRBV11-3 with TRBJ2-7, with D possibly TRBD2 on 6 matching bases. The V gene lost 5 bases and the J gene lost 7 bases, with 18 bases spanning the gap. Germline CDR1 reads SGHNT; CDR2 reads YENEEA. The CDR3 spans 14 residues.